The 27 T cell receptor beta chains presented below share a single source sample, sequenced in a study of blood T cell repertoires in COVID-19. Assay used: immunoSEQ multiplex PCR; TCRdb lists only in-frame clones, some missing. The sample contains hundreds of thousands of clones, more than 85% of which appear only once. The sequencing sample was made of PBMCs or T cells enriched from blood (not recorded which). The receptors derive from a man aged 35 to 55 who had recovered from COVID-19.

This chain uses TRBV7-9 with TRBJ2-2; TRBD1 agrees at 7 bases. V lost 5 bases, J lost 0 bases, and 9 bases stayed unmatched. The CDR3 runs to 17 residues. Germline V lookup: CDR1 SEHNR, CDR2 FQNEAQ (reference sequence). The CDR3 DNA reads TGTGCCAGCAGCCCTTGGTTTGGGACAGCGAACACCGGGGAGCTGTTTTTT. This translates into CASSPWFGTANTGELFF. Supplemented by reference TRBV7-9 and TRBJ2-2, the full variable domain reads DTGVSQNPRHKITKRGQNVTFRCDPISEHNRLYWYRQTLGQGPEFLTYFQNEAQLEKSRLLSDRFSAERPKGSFSTLEIQRTEQGDSAMYLCASSPWFGTANTGELFFGEGSRLTVL.

The chain uses TRBV11-2 and TRBJ2-5, with a tentative D call TRBD2 (5 bases). V lost 1 base and J 5 bases, leaving 17 bases between the germline ends. Germline V gives CDR1 SGHAT, CDR2 FQNNGV. This CDR3 has 16 residues. Here the CDR3 reads CASSLGGPGPWETQYF. CDR3 sequence (DNA): TGTGCCAGCAGCTTAGGCGGGCCGGGCCCTTGGGAGACCCAGTACTTC.

The J gene is TRBJ2-2, the V gene TRBV6-5; TRBD1 might be the D (6 bases). This CDR3 has 15 residues. Between the trimmed V and J ends, which lost 5 bases and 4 bases, there was a span of 14 bases. CDR1 and CDR2 (germline): MNHEY, SVGAGI. The CDR3 region has the DNA TGTGCCAGCAGTCACAGGGTGAGGGGCACCGGGGAGCTGTTTTTT. Translation: CASSHRVRGTGELFF.

The CDR3 DNA is TGTGCCAGCAGTGACAAGCTTCAGGGTCTCTATGGCTACACCTTC. This codes for CASSDKLQGLYGYTF. The J gene is TRBJ1-2, the V gene TRBV2; TRBD1 is a possible D gene (5 bases). The CDR3 is 15 residues long. V dropped 3 bases and J dropped 4 bases, with 15 bases sitting between them. Germline CDR1 reads SNHLY; CDR2 reads FYNNEI.

V and J are TRBV7-2 and TRBJ1-5, with D maybe TRBD1 (5 bases). The ends were cut back, 5 bases at V and 12 bases at J, with 29 bases in the middle. CDR1 and CDR2 from the germline V gene are SGHTA and FQGNSA. This CDR3 is 17 amino acids long. The CDR3 loop reads CASSKTFVGLSLLGQHF. CDR3 nucleotides: TGTGCCAGCAGCAAGACTTTCGTGGGGCTCTCTCTATTGGGCCAGCATTTT.

The chain is built from TRBV6-2 or TRBV6-3 and TRBJ2-7, with TRBD1 as a possible D gene (6 bases). This CDR3 comprises 19 residues. Germline CDR1 and CDR2: MNHEY and SVGEGT. Trimming shortened V by 8 bases and J by 2 bases, and 31 bases separated the two germline ends. The DNA of the CDR3 is TGTGCCAGCCGTTCCCCCCTCGACAGGCCAAGAAGTCCCCCCTACGAGCAGTACTTC. This translates into CASRSPLDRPRSPPYEQYF.

In DNA, the CDR3 is TGCGCCAGCAGCTTGGCGGGACACGGTGAAGCTTTCTTT. Protein sequence: CASSLAGHGEAFF. V gene TRBV5-1 combines with J gene TRBJ1-1, with D possibly matching TRBD1 (6 bases). Deletions cut 0 bases from V and 7 bases from J, with 10 bases between. There are 13 residues in the CDR3. Germline-derived CDR1 and CDR2 are SGHRS and YFSETQ.

This chain uses TRBV19 with TRBJ2-3; 8 positions agree with TRBD2. The V and J ends lost 6 bases and 2 bases, in that order; junction bases with no gene match: 10. Per the germline V gene, CDR1 is LNHDA and CDR2 is SQIVND (reference sequence). The CDR3 runs 16 residues. The CDR3 DNA sequence: TGTGCCAGTAGCCACCCCGGGGGGGGCTACACAGATACGCAGTATTTT. It codes for CASSHPGGGYTDTQYF.

The rearrangement uses TRBV30 and TRBJ2-7, with TRBD1 as a possible D gene (5 bases). The CDR3 is made up of 15 amino acids. V lost 1 base and J lost 5, with 18 bases in between. CDR1 is GTSNPN, CDR2 SVGIG, per germline (reference sequence). The CDR3 reads CAWSGGGLSGNEQYF. The CDR3 DNA follows: TGTGCCTGGAGTGGCGGTGGGTTATCAGGGAACGAGCAGTACTTC. Full variable domain (rest looked up from reference TRBV30 and TRBJ2-7): SQTIHQWPATLVQPVGSPLSLECTVEGTSNPNLYWYRQAAGRGLQLLFYSVGIGQISSEVPQNLSASRPQDRQFILSSKKLLLSDSGFYLCAWSGGGLSGNEQYFGPGTRLTVT.

The CDR3 DNA follows: TGTGCCAGTACGGCGGGGTTATGGGGCTACACCTTC. The encoded protein is CASTAGLWGYTF. The rearrangement joins TRBV19 to TRBJ1-2, with no clear D. Between the trimmed V and J ends, which lost 7 bases and 8 bases, there was a span of 14 bases. This CDR3 has 12 amino acids. CDR1 and CDR2 (germline): LNHDA, SQIVND (reference sequence). Using reference TRBV19 and TRBJ1-2 for the parts outside the CDR3, the full variable domain is DGGITQSPKYLFRKEGQNVTLSCEQNLNHDAMYWYRQDPGQGLRLIYYSQIVNDFQKGDIAEGYSVSREKKESFPLTVTSAQKNPTAFYLCASTAGLWGYTFGSGTRLTVV.

V is TRBV19 and J is TRBJ2-4; 8 bases match TRBD1. Germline lookup yields CDR1 LNHDA and CDR2 SQIVND (reference sequence). CDR3 length equals 15 residues. The V segment lost 3 bases and the J segment 2 bases; nucleotides outside the gene matches: 3. CDR3 coding DNA: TGTGCCAGTAGTATCCAGGGGGCAACCAAAAACATTCAGTACTTC. It specifies CASSIQGATKNIQYF.

V usage is TRBV18 and J usage is TRBJ1-1, with D possibly TRBD1 on 6 matching bases. Germline assignment: CDR1 KGHSH and CDR2 LQKENI. The CDR3 length is 15 residues. V lost 3 bases and J lost 0, with 11 bases in between. CDR3 coding DNA: TGTGCCAGCTCACCGCAAGGACAGATGAACACTGAAGCTTTCTTT. It encodes CASSPQGQMNTEAFF. Combining the CDR3 with reference TRBV18 and TRBJ1-1 gives the whole variable domain NAGVMQNPRHLVRRRGQEARLRCSPMKGHSHVYWYRQLPEEGLKFMVYLQKENIIDESGMPKERFSAEFPKEGPSILRIQQVVRGDSAAYFCASSPQGQMNTEAFFGQGTRLTVV.

The chain recombines TRBV27 with TRBJ1-1; D is undetermined. CDR3 size: 14 residues. Germline assignment: CDR1 MNHEY and CDR2 SMNVEV (reference sequence). The V and J ends lost 8 bases and 5 bases respectively, with 18 bases between them. The CDR3 nucleotides read TGTGCCAGCTATGACTGGAGCGTGAGTACTGAAGCTTTCTTT. Protein: CASYDWSVSTEAFF.

The J gene is TRBJ2-1, the V gene TRBV7-3, with TRBD2 matching 11 bases. The CDR3 totals 17 residues. The V and J ends lost 0 bases and 9 bases, in that order; junction bases with no gene match: 10. Germline V gene lookup returns CDR1 SGHTA and CDR2 FQGTGA. DNA of the CDR3: TGTGCCAGCAGCTTAACGTCGCTCACTAGCGGGAGAGCTGAGCAGTTCTTC. Its protein product is CASSLTSLTSGRAEQFF.

The rearrangement uses TRBV2 and TRBJ1-1, with D uncertain. Germline CDR1 is SNHLY and CDR2 is FYNNEI. This CDR3 comprises 17 residues. V gave up 2 bases and J gave up 1 base, with 17 bases separating them. The CDR3 DNA sequence: TGTGCCAGCAGTGAACTAAGACTCCAGATCCAGAACACTGAAGCTTTCTTT. It encodes CASSELRLQIQNTEAFF.

This clone occurred a few times. V and J are TRBV9 and TRBJ1-2, with 8 positions matching TRBD1. V lost 0 bases to trimming and J lost 4 bases; unmatched junction nucleotides: 11. The germline V gene has CDR1 SGDLS and CDR2 YYNGEE. This CDR3 has 17 residues. This CDR3 is CASSVAGQGPDSYGYTF. DNA of the CDR3: TGTGCCAGCAGCGTAGCTGGACAGGGCCCCGACTCCTATGGCTACACCTTC. Variable domain in full (rest from reference TRBV9 and TRBJ1-2): DSGVTQTPKHLITATGQRVTLRCSPRSGDLSVYWYQQSLDQGLQFLIQYYNGEERAKGNILERFSAQQFPDLHSELNLSSLELGDSALYFCASSVAGQGPDSYGYTFGSGTRLTVV.

The chain carries TRBV6-2 or TRBV6-3 and TRBJ1-6, with TRBD1 matching over 11 bases. This CDR3 is built from 16 residues. CDR1 and CDR2 (germline): MNHEY, SVGEGT. Trimming at V came to 6 bases and at J to 6 bases, leaving 7 bases not matched to a gene. CDR3 sequence: CASSSGQGASNSPLHF. The CDR3 DNA follows: TGTGCCAGCAGCTCCGGACAGGGGGCGAGTAATTCACCCCTCCACTTT.

The sample holds one count of this clone. This chain joins TRBV28 and TRBJ1-3, with 7 bases aligning to TRBD1. Germline CDR1 reads MDHEN; CDR2 reads SYDVKM. The CDR3 sequence is 17 residues long. The V gene end was trimmed by 5 bases and the J gene end by 0 bases; junction bases not matched to a gene: 10. The CDR3 DNA is TGTGCCAGCAGTCACAGGACAGGAACTTCCTCTGGAAACACCATATATTTT. Translation gives CASSHRTGTSSGNTIYF. Full variable domain (missing parts from reference TRBV28 and TRBJ1-3): DVKVTQSSRYLVKRTGEKVFLECVQDMDHENMFWYRQDPGLGLRLIYFSYDVKMKEKGDIPEGYSVSREKKERFSLILESASTNQTSMYLCASSHRTGTSSGNTIYFGEGSWLTVV.

Points on this clone: The junction and the germline gene differ at one end; a read error may be behind it. CDR3 sequence: CASSLGFGGSVF. The CDR3 nucleotides are TGTGCCAGCAGCTTGGGGTTCGGGGGATCGGTCTTC. The V call is TRBV5-8, the J call TRBJ2-1; the D gene is possibly TRBD2 (6 bases). The CDR3 is 12 residues long. The V gene's germline CDR1 is SGHTS and CDR2 YDEGEE.

Points on this clone: A clone one base away is much larger, so this may be a read error. The sample carries other DNA sequences with the same CDR3. This sequence joins TRBV3-1 (or the pseudogene TRBV3-2) and TRBJ1-5, with 8 bases aligning to TRBD1. CDR1 and CDR2 from the germline V gene are LGHDT and YNNKEL (reference sequence). There are 13 residues in the CDR3. V dropped 4 bases and J dropped 5; count of bases not matched to a gene: 1. The CDR3 reads CASSLQGDQPQHF. The CDR3 coding sequence is TGTGCCAGCAGCCTACAGGGGGATCAGCCCCAGCATTTT.

This chain connects TRBV27 to TRBJ2-1, with D possibly matching TRBD1 (6 bases). Trimming took 5 bases from V and 4 from J, leaving 15 bases between them. The CDR3 spans 15 residues. Germline assignment: CDR1 MNHEY and CDR2 SMNVEV (reference sequence). The CDR3 DNA reads as TGTGCCAGCAGTAAACAGGGTGGTCAATACAATGAGCAGTTCTTC. Its translation: CASSKQGGQYNEQFF.

The chain links TRBV5-1 to TRBJ1-1, with no clear D. The CDR3 spans 14 residues. Deletions cut 4 bases from V and 1 base from J, with 11 bases between. The V gene's germline CDR1 is SGHRS and CDR2 YFSETQ. For the CDR3, the DNA is TGCGCCAGCAGCGCCGAAGTGAGGAACACTGAAGCTTTCTTT. Amino acids: CASSAEVRNTEAFF.

The V gene is TRBV19, the J gene TRBJ1-1; D unresolved. With 3 bases removed from V and 6 bases from J, the gap between germline ends came to 11 bases. CDR1 LNHDA and CDR2 SQIVND come from the germline V gene (reference sequence). This CDR3 contains 13 residues. The chain's CDR3 is CASSIRTESEAFF. Written as DNA, the CDR3 is TGTGCCAGTAGTATCCGTACAGAATCTGAAGCTTTCTTT.

This clone was seen only a few times. The chain combines TRBV19 with TRBJ1-1, with a tentative D call TRBD1 (6 bases). Germline-derived CDR1 and CDR2 are LNHDA and SQIVND (reference sequence). The CDR3 is 17 residues long. V dropped 7 bases and J dropped 0 bases, with 21 bases sitting between them. The CDR3 DNA sequence: TGTGCCAGTAATACAAACGACAGGTTCTTCATGAACACTGAAGCTTTCTTT. Translating gives CASNTNDRFFMNTEAFF.

J is TRBJ2-3 and V is TRBV28; D is perhaps TRBD2 (6 bases). The germline CDR1 and CDR2 sequences are MDHEN and SYDVKM. V gave up 5 bases and J gave up 3 bases, with 18 bases separating them. The CDR3 totals 16 residues. In DNA form, the CDR3 reads TGTGCCAGCAGTCCCGAAAAACTAGCCGTGACAGATACGCAGTATTTT. It translates to CASSPEKLAVTDTQYF.

The chain is built from TRBV19 and TRBJ2-7; D perhaps matches TRBD2 (5 bases). The germline gives CDR1 LNHDA, CDR2 SQIVND (reference sequence). This CDR3 is 17 amino acids long. Trimming pared 5 bases from V and 1 base from J, leaving 21 bases between. CDR3 in amino acids: CASSPRSRGDPSYEQYF. The DNA of the CDR3 is TGTGCCAGTAGTCCGCGTTCTCGGGGAGACCCGTCCTACGAGCAGTACTTC.

This chain connects TRBV11-2 to TRBJ2-3, with TRBD2 matching 11 bases. Trimming removed 0 bases from V and 4 bases from J; junction bases left unmatched: 3. The germline V gene has CDR1 SGHAT and CDR2 FQNNGV. The CDR3 contains 16 residues. The CDR3 nucleotides read TGTGCCAGCAGCTTAGACTTTAGCGGGGGGGCAGATACGCAGTATTTT. This gives the protein CASSLDFSGGADTQYF.